This is a list of T cell receptor beta chains from one sample in a study of shared clonotypes between healthy human individuals. Assay: immunoSEQ multiplex PCR; the TCRdb copy retains only in-frame clones and omits some. This sample has about 2.4 million clones, with approximately 93% found just once. Sequencing input: naive CD4+ T cells from PBMCs. These receptors were obtained from a man between 18 and 35 years old in good health. Some clones in this sample may be carry-over from other donors' samples. The CDR3 runs from the conserved cysteine through the conserved F or W. A D gene is named only where the DNA matches it firmly. Size is omitted from some rows. Given values are once, few, many or a class for expanded clones.

D gene,clone size,V gene,J gene,CDR3 DNA,CDR3 protein
TRBD2,-,TRBV5-1,TRBJ2-3,TGCGCCAGCAGCCTACGGAGCGGGGGGACAGATACGCAGTATTTT,CASSLRSGGTDTQYF
TRBD2,-,TRBV14,TRBJ2-3,TGTGCCAGCAGCCAAGATCGGGGACTAGCGGGATGGGGCACAGATACGCAGTATTTT,CASSQDRGLAGWGTDTQYF
-,-,TRBV6-4,TRBJ2-2,TGTGCCAGCAGCCCCGAGGCGGGGTTGAACACCGGGGAGCTGTTTTTT,CASSPEAGLNTGELFF
TRBD1,-,TRBV7-8,TRBJ2-7,TGTGCCAGCAGCTCCATGACAGGGGTATACGAGCAGTACTTC,CASSSMTGVYEQYF
TRBD1,-,TRBV11-2,TRBJ1-2,TGTGCCAGCAGCCCGGGACAGTCTTATGGCTACACCTTC,CASSPGQSYGYTF
-,-,TRBV20-1,TRBJ2-1,TGCAGTGCTAGAGAAAAGGGGAAGCAGTTCTTC,CSAREKGKQFF
-,-,TRBV2,TRBJ2-1,TGTGCCAGCAGTGACAGGGGAGTCTACAATGAGCAGTTCTTC,CASSDRGVYNEQFF
TRBD1,-,TRBV30,TRBJ2-4,TGTGCCTGGGGGGGACAGGGGTCTTACATTCAGTACTTC,CAWGGQGSYIQYF
-,-,TRBV11-1,TRBJ2-2,TGTGCCAGCAGCTCGTGGTCGAGCACCGGGGAGCTGTTTTTT,CASSSWSSTGELFF
-,-,TRBV28,TRBJ2-7,TGTGCCAGCAGTTCCGGGACTGTTACCTACGAGCAGTACTTC,CASSSGTVTYEQYF
TRBD1,-,TRBV4-1,TRBJ1-2,TGCGCCAGCAGCCTCGCAGGGGGGCAGGACTATGGCTACACCTTC,CASSLAGGQDYGYTF
-,-,TRBV7-8,TRBJ1-3,TGTGCCAGCAGCTTAGGGAGGGGACGAACTGGAAACACCATATATTTT,CASSLGRGRTGNTIYF
-,-,TRBV7-6,TRBJ2-7,TGTGCCAGCAGCTTAGACGGGGGCCGGGGCTACGAGCAGTACTTC,CASSLDGGRGYEQYF
-,-,TRBV6-5,TRBJ2-2,TGTGCCAGCAGTCCCAACAGGGATTCCGGGGAGCTGTTTTTT,CASSPNRDSGELFF
TRBD1,-,TRBV28,TRBJ1-1,TGTGCCAGCAATCCCTTAGGGGACAGGGCTATGAACACTGAAGCTTTCTTT,CASNPLGDRAMNTEAFF
-,-,TRBV6-6,TRBJ1-1,TGTGCCAGCAGCCACCCAGAGGGGTACAACACTGAAGCTTTCTTT,CASSHPEGYNTEAFF
-,-,TRBV18,TRBJ2-5,TGTGCCAGCTCACTGCAGGGGCCTTCGGGAGAGACCCAGTACTTC,CASSLQGPSGETQYF
TRBD2,-,TRBV7-9,TRBJ2-7,TGTGCCAGCAGCCTAGCGGGGGGCTACGAGCAGTACTTC,CASSLAGGYEQYF
TRBD1,once,TRBV6-5,TRBJ1-2,TGTGCCAGCAGTTGGACAGGGACGTTAGTCTATGGCTACACCTTC,CASSWTGTLVYGYTF
-,-,TRBV5-1,TRBJ1-1,TGCGCCAGCAGCTTGGTGTCTTCGGGGAGGGGGAAAAAAACTGAAGCTTTCTTT,CASSLVSSGRGKKTEAFF
-,once,TRBV6-5,TRBJ2-7,TGTGCCAGCAGGGGTACCGGGACCGTTACCTACGAGCAGTACTTC,CASRGTGTVTYEQYF
TRBD1,-,TRBV6-1,TRBJ1-5,TGTGCCAGCAGTTGGACAGGCGACAATCAGCCCCAGCATTTT,CASSWTGDNQPQHF
-,-,TRBV28,TRBJ2-7,TGTGCCAGCAGTTTAGGAGGGGGTTACGAGCAGTACTTC,CASSLGGGYEQYF
-,-,TRBV7-3,TRBJ2-6,TGTGCCAGCAGCTTACAGGCCTCTGGGGCCAACGTCCTGACTTTC,CASSLQASGANVLTF
TRBD1,-,TRBV11-2,TRBJ2-7,TGTGCCAGCAGCTCCATCAGGGGGCGGTCTAACGAGCAGTACTTC,CASSSIRGRSNEQYF
TRBD1,-,TRBV10-3,TRBJ2-2,TGTGCCATCGGGAGGACAGGGCCCTCCACCGGGGAGCTGTTTTTT,CAIGRTGPSTGELFF
-,-,TRBV2,TRBJ2-5,TGTGCCAGCAGTGACTCTCAAGAGACCCAGTACTTC,CASSDSQETQYF
TRBD2,-,TRBV11-2,TRBJ2-2,TGTGCCAGCAGCTTAGATCCTGAGCGGGAGGGCCTAACCGGGGAGCTGTTTTTT,CASSLDPEREGLTGELFF
-,-,TRBV30,TRBJ2-3,TGTGCCTGGAGTCGGAGGGATACGCAGTATTTT,CAWSRRDTQYF
-,-,TRBV19,TRBJ1-1,TGTGCCAGTAGTATGGGAGTAAACTCAGCTTTCTTT,CASSMGVNSAFF
-,-,TRBV4-1,TRBJ2-7,TGCGCCAGCAGCCGCTCGACAATTGGGTCCTACGAGCAGTACTTC,CASSRSTIGSYEQYF
-,-,TRBV28,TRBJ2-1,TGTGCCAGCCGGACCCTCATCCTGCGGAATGAGCAGTTCTTC,CASRTLILRNEQFF
-,-,TRBV28,TRBJ2-5,TGTGCCAGCAGCCTTTTACAGGGGGACCTAGCGGGGTACTTC,CASSLLQGDLAGYF
-,-,TRBV7-3,TRBJ2-4,TGTGCCAGCAGCTTAGGGGGCACAAACATTCAGTACTTC,CASSLGGTNIQYF
-,-,TRBV6-6,TRBJ1-1,TGTGCCAGCAGCGCAACAGGTTACACTGAAGCTTTCTTT,CASSATGYTEAFF
TRBD2,once,TRBV7-2,TRBJ2-1,TGTGCCAGCAGCTTAGCGGGAGGGTCCAACAATGAGCAGTTCTTC,CASSLAGGSNNEQFF
TRBD1,once,TRBV27,TRBJ1-2,TGTGCCAGCAGTTCCCGGACAGGGCATGGCTACACCTTC,CASSSRTGHGYTF
-,once,TRBV5-1,TRBJ1-1,TGCGCCAGCTCCGTTGGGAGTTACACTGAAGCTTTCTTT,CASSVGSYTEAFF
TRBD1,-,TRBV19,TRBJ1-5,TGTGCCAGTAGTCTTAGACAGGGGGATCAGCCCCAGCATTTT,CASSLRQGDQPQHF
TRBD1,-,TRBV6-1,TRBJ2-1,TGTGCCAGCAGGGACAGGGGGAGGGATGAGCAGTTCTTC,CASRDRGRDEQFF
-,-,TRBV15,TRBJ2-1,TGTGCCACCAGCACTTGGAGGGCTAACTACAATGAGCAGTTCTTC,CATSTWRANYNEQFF
-,-,TRBV27,TRBJ2-2,TGTGCCAGCACCGCCCCTAAACAGGGTAAACGGACCGGGGAGCTGTTTTTT,CASTAPKQGKRTGELFF
-,once,TRBV7-3,TRBJ2-5,TGTGCCAGCAGCAGGACGAGTAGGACCCAAGAGACCCAGTACTTC,CASSRTSRTQETQYF
-,once,TRBV10-3,TRBJ1-1,TGTGCCATCAGCAGGTTAGGGGTTACTGAAGCTTTCTTT,CAISRLGVTEAFF
TRBD1,-,TRBV5-1,TRBJ1-3,TGCGCCAGCAGCACCGGGACAGTCTCTGGAAACACCATATATTTT,CASSTGTVSGNTIYF
-,-,TRBV29-1,TRBJ2-2,TGCAGCGCCCTGGGGGGATTGGTCGGCGGGGAGCTGTTTTTT,CSALGGLVGGELFF
-,-,TRBV2,TRBJ2-7,TGTGCCAGCAGGGCCCAGGGCTACTCCTACGAGCAGTACTTC,CASRAQGYSYEQYF
-,-,TRBV5-6,TRBJ2-7,TGTGCCAGCAGCTTGAGGTGGGCCCACGAGCAGTACTTC,CASSLRWAHEQYF
TRBD1,-,TRBV5-1,TRBJ1-1,TGCGCCAGCGCCGGACAGGGGTTGGTCACTGAAGCTTTCTTT,CASAGQGLVTEAFF
-,-,TRBV7-9,TRBJ1-3,TGTGCCAGCAGCTTAGAAGGGATTACAGCCTCTGGAAACACCATATATTTT,CASSLEGITASGNTIYF
-,once,TRBV30,TRBJ2-1,TGTGCCTGGGGTGGACGGTACAATGAGCAGTTCTTC,CAWGGRYNEQFF
-,once,TRBV20-1,TRBJ1-3,TGCAGTGCTAACGTGGAATACACCATATATTTT,CSANVEYTIYF
TRBD2,-,TRBV7-2,TRBJ2-7,TGTGCCAGCAGCTTAGAGGGGAGCGGGACCGAGCAGTACTTC,CASSLEGSGTEQYF